This TCR beta chain is drawn from a study of T cells in Graves' hyperthyroidism and ophthalmopathy (dated by TCRdb to between 2018 and 2021). In the study overall: Peripheral blood samples were taken at the time of initial diagnosis, prior to any treatment. A discovery cohort of about 100 patients, about 44 with Graves' ophthalmopathy and fewer than 65 with stable Graves' hyperthyroidism, was used to find distinguishing TCR V-J signatures. Prospective prediction of ophthalmopathy was tested in an independent validation cohort consisting of fewer than 20 hyperthyroidism patients and more than 15 patients who later progressed to ophthalmopathy. The roughly 94 discovery patients were randomly divided into training and test sets at a 7:3 ratio. In about 6 Graves' hyperthyroidism patients, the study also compared T-cell repertoires from thyroid tissue with T-cell repertoires from blood. After blood sampling, hyperthyroidism patients were treated with methimazole at a starting dose of 30 mg daily, and ophthalmopathy patients were treated with high-dose intravenous methylprednisolone. The paper reports TCR Vbeta CDR3 sequencing of roughly 140 peripheral blood samples: 40 to 45 ophthalmopathy, under 80 hyperthyroidism and roughly 17 progressor patients. Overall study outcomes, separate from this receptor: Most expanded thyroid clonotypes (frequency above 0.001) were also detected in blood, suggesting blood repertoires may reflect thyroid immune responses. Sample size was not statistically predetermined, and investigators were not blinded to group allocation. In validation, the model predicted progression to ophthalmopathy with roughly 66% sensitivity and less than 75% specificity, a median of around six months before onset. In cross-validation, a model built on a 13 V-J signature told ophthalmopathy apart from stable hyperthyroidism with approximately 90% sensitivity and about 81% specificity, and in testing the same model reached 80%/75%.

This clonotype has at least ten counts. Its recognized antigen is unknown. One base away there is no much larger clone; base qualities are not given. The TCR beta CDR3 regions were amplified from the RNA transcripts. The first round of RT-PCR for the TCR CDR3 was performed with the HTBI primer set and the Qiagen OneStep RT-PCR kit. Libraries were constructed in a second round of multiplex PCR, after which size selection and purification were carried out. The libraries were sequenced on an Illumina HiSeq2000 using paired-end 100 bp reads. The authors' analysis ran thus. SOAPnuke was used to process the raw data, removing reads that contained adapters or uncalled bases, had a mean Phred below 15, or lacked an exact match to the constant primer or identifier. COPE v1.2.5 was used to merge high-quality paired reads, and clonotypes were defined as unique nucleotide sequences. MiTCR v1.1 was used to align the clonotypes against IMGT TRBV, TRBD and TRBJ reference segments. The analysis was restricted to V-J combinations with a frequency above 0.0001, which together covered roughly 99% of the repertoires. A TCS score was defined as the ratio between F50 (clonal expansion) and ExV (chaos), using BLOSUM62-based TCRdist between CDR3 peptides within each V-J. Welch's t-statistics and random forest reduced around 550 V-J features to 10 to 15, which were used in a naive Bayes classifier (R e1071). Using fastp trimming at Q25 and MiXCR clonotype assembly, TCRdb reanalyzed the public sequencing data and kept in-frame beta chains. Each CDR3 protein gets just one entry, which takes the most common genes and DNA from the rows behind it. These V and J calls are TCRdb output, not the study's own analysis. This sample is represented by around 420,000 distinct CDR3 sequences; 15% to 19% of them were singletons. The ten top clones hold roughly 14% of the sample.

Trimming at the junction amounts to 10 bases on V and 0 bases on J, and the germline ends lie 15 bases apart. Per the germline V gene, SGHRS is the CDR1 and YFSETQ is the CDR2. Including the terminal cysteine and phenylalanine, the CDR3 comprises 14 residues. The retained sequence is limited to the CDR3, 42 bases, with the frame set at the first base. Stable Graves' hyperthyroidism was defined as no progression to ophthalmopathy during 18 months of follow-up. The hyperthyroidism patients were between 18 and 65 years old and newly diagnosed, with a disease duration of less than 2 months. The study excluded patients with uncontrolled infections, other autoimmune diseases, pregnancy or lactation. Diagnoses were established on the basis of clinical symptoms, serum thyroxine and TRAb, thyroid ultrasound, and orbital computed tomography. Ficoll-Paque density gradient centrifugation was used to isolate PBMCs from around 10 ml of fresh peripheral blood. Total RNA was extracted with Trizol reagent, and quality was checked on an Agilent 2100 Bioanalyzer.

Source material: blood. The sequence came from a woman in her late teens or twenties with Graves' hyperthyroidism. Here the chain combines TRBV5-1 and TRBJ2-3; the D segment might be TRBD1 or TRBD2, since each matches 6 bases. The CDR3 region has the sequence CASEQGGSTDTQYF. In nucleotides, the sequence is TGCGCCTCTGAACAGGGAGGCAGCACAGATACGCAGTATTTT.